This T cell receptor (beta chain) was captured by sequencing in a study of T cells expressing NK-cell markers. The CDR3 is made up of 13 amino acids. The germline V gene encodes CDR1 SGDLS and CDR2 YYNGEE. Concerning this clonotype itself: Its antigen is as yet unknown.

Making the TCR beta cDNA relied on 5'RACE template switching with UMIs. TCRdb reprocessed the 5' RACE reads, with one entry per CDR3 protein and no DNA. The ten top clones account for approximately 1.5%, within a sample of approximately 440,000 distinct CDR3 sequences. Notes on the study in general: These clonotypes additionally ranked first within the CD3+CD56-NKG2C+ fraction of four donors. Over 5 donors carried dominant NKG2C+ clonotypes that made up roughly 1.0-7.0% of their CD8+ T cells.

The chain joins TRBV9 to TRBJ1-1. The receptor was isolated from a woman aged 50 to 60 in good health. Sequencing used blood T cells: a sorted CD56 or NKG2C T cell subset, CD4+ or CD8+ T cells, or bulk PBMC T cells (not recorded which). This CDR3 reads CASSVESAAEAFF.